One sample yielded the 26 T cell receptor beta chains listed below, sequenced in a study of blood T cell repertoires in COVID-19. Clones were sequenced by immunoSEQ multiplex PCR, and TCRdb holds only the in-frame ones, with some missing. Among hundreds of thousands of clones listed, 85% to 90% were seen once. Material for sequencing was peripheral blood. The receptors were sampled from a human donor in a cohort sampled during active COVID-19.

The V call is TRBV6-5, the J call TRBJ2-7; possible D gene TRBD2, 6 bases. Trimming took 5 bases from V and 7 from J, leaving 9 bases between them. From germline, CDR1 is MNHEY and CDR2 SVGAGI. The CDR3 runs 11 residues. The CDR3 protein is CASSLRGEQYF. The CDR3 DNA follows: TGTGCCAGCAGTCTTCGGGGGGAGCAGTACTTC.

The rearrangement joins TRBV6-2 or TRBV6-3 to TRBJ2-1; no firm D call. This CDR3 spans 13 amino acids. V was clipped by 0 bases and J by 4 bases, with 4 bases between them. In germline, CDR1 is MNHEY, CDR2 SVGEGT. The CDR3 sequence is CASSYSEYNEQFF. Here the CDR3 DNA reads TGTGCCAGCAGTTACTCTGAGTACAATGAGCAGTTCTTC.

The genes are TRBV7-3 and TRBJ2-2; 8 bases match TRBD2. Germline V lookup: CDR1 SGHTA, CDR2 FQGTGA. The ends lost 3 bases at V and 5 bases at J; junction bases unmatched: 11. The length of the CDR3 is 17 residues. CDR3 residues: CASSFLPGLVKTGELFF. Here the CDR3 DNA reads TGTGCCAGCAGCTTTCTGCCGGGACTAGTAAAGACCGGGGAGCTGTTTTTT. Together with reference TRBV7-3 and TRBJ2-2, the CDR3 gives the full variable domain: GAGVSQTPSNKVTEKGKYVELRCDPISGHTALYWYRQSLGQGPEFLIYFQGTGAADDSGLPNDRFFAVRPEGSVSTLKIQRTERGDSAVYLCASSFLPGLVKTGELFFGEGSRLTVL.

J is TRBJ2-5 and V is TRBV18; 9 bases agree with TRBD1. V lost 3 bases to trimming and J lost 1 base; unmatched junction nucleotides: 27. From germline, CDR1 is KGHSH and CDR2 LQKENI. The CDR3 consists of 23 residues. The CDR3 bases are TGTGCCAGCTCACCCATGAGCGTTTGGCGGACTACATTGTGGGGACAGGGCCAAGAGACCCAGTACTTC. This gives the protein CASSPMSVWRTTLWGQGQETQYF.

The chain recombines TRBV27 with TRBJ2-7, with D perhaps matching TRBD2 (5 bases). This CDR3 region has 17 residues. Trimming removed 5 bases at V and 4 bases at J, with 24 bases between. The V gene's germline CDR1 is MNHEY and CDR2 SMNVEV (reference sequence). The CDR3 protein is CASSLWGKDLKVYEQYF. Written as DNA, the CDR3 is TGTGCCAGCAGTCTGTGGGGAAAGGACTTGAAGGTTTACGAGCAGTACTTC.

This clone was picked up one time. V and J are TRBV7-2 and TRBJ1-1; maybe TRBD1 (6 bases). The CDR3 runs to 14 residues. Germline CDR1 and CDR2: SGHTA and FQGNSA. V was pared by 6 bases and J by 3 bases, with 14 bases between. The CDR3 loop reads CASRKQGRDTEAFF. Written as DNA, the CDR3 is TGTGCCAGCAGAAAACAGGGCCGGGACACTGAAGCTTTCTTT.

The CDR3 loop reads CASSQVLAGRTDTQYF. The CDR3 DNA follows: TGCGCCAGCAGCCAAGTTCTAGCGGGACGCACAGATACGCAGTATTTT. The gene calls are TRBV4-1 and TRBJ2-3; 9 bases align to TRBD2. The germline V gene has CDR1 MGHRA and CDR2 YSYEKL. This CDR3 has 16 residues. The trim removed 1 base at V and 1 base at J, leaving 3 bases unmatched.

The table lists this clone with a count of one. In nucleotides, the CDR3 is TGTGCCAGCAGCCAAGAGGCCCAGGGCTACACCTTC. Its translation is CASSQEAQGYTF. The chain uses TRBV4-2 and TRBJ1-2; D is undetermined. The CDR3 loop spans 12 amino acids. CDR1 LGHNA and CDR2 YNFKEQ come from the germline V gene. The V and J ends lost 0 bases and 8 bases respectively, with 7 bases between them.

The chain is built from TRBV3-1 (or the pseudogene TRBV3-2) and TRBJ2-5; D gene ambiguous. The V end lost 4 bases, the J end lost 6 bases, and 12 bases lay between the germline ends. Germline-derived CDR1 and CDR2 are LGHDT and YNNKEL (reference sequence). The CDR3 has 13 residues. The CDR3 bases are TGTGCCAGCAGCCCACGAGGTACCAAGACCCAGTACTTC. Residues: CASSPRGTKTQYF.

In this sample, this clone turned up once. The chain joins TRBV6-6 to TRBJ1-1; TRBD1 matches at 9 bases. The V segment lost 2 bases and the J segment 4 bases; nucleotides outside the gene matches: 5. The CDR3 extends over 15 amino acids. Germline CDR1 and CDR2: MNHNY and SVGAGI (reference sequence). The CDR3 DNA is TGTGCCAGCAGTTACGAGACAGGGGGTTTCACTGAAGCTTTCTTT. It encodes CASSYETGGFTEAFF.

The V call is TRBV5-4, the J call TRBJ2-7; 7 bases align to TRBD1. CDR3 length equals 13 residues. The germline V gene encodes CDR1 SGHNT and CDR2 YYREEE (reference sequence). J gave up 3 bases and V 4 bases, and 4 bases lay outside the gene matches. The CDR3, as DNA: TGTGCCAGCAGCCCCAGGGGGAGCTACGAGCAGTACTTC. It yields the protein CASSPRGSYEQYF.

This clone was observed a single time. The chain has TRBV30 and TRBJ2-3, with D possibly TRBD1 on 6 matching bases. The CDR3 sequence is 12 residues long. With 5 bases removed from V and 2 bases from J, the gap between germline ends came to 8 bases. The germline CDR1 and CDR2 sequences are GTSNPN and SVGIG (reference sequence). CDR3: CAWDRNTDTQYF. The CDR3 DNA reads as TGTGCCTGGGACAGGAACACAGATACGCAGTATTTT.

The rearrangement links TRBV5-4 to TRBJ1-2, with 8 bases identical to TRBD1. The trim removed 4 bases at V and 8 bases at J, leaving 10 bases unmatched. CDR3 size: 14 residues. From germline, CDR1 is SGHNT and CDR2 YYREEE (reference sequence). The CDR3 bases are TGTGCCAGCAGCGTCCCGACAGGGGAGCGGGGCTACACCTTC. Encoded protein: CASSVPTGERGYTF. The full variable domain, rest sourced from reference TRBV5-4 and TRBJ1-2, is ETGVTQSPTHLIKTRGQQVTLRCSSQSGHNTVSWYQQALGQGPQFIFQYYREEENGRGNFPPRFSGLQFPNYSSELNVNALELDDSALYLCASSVPTGERGYTFGSGTRLTVV.

The gene calls are TRBV12-3 or TRBV12-4 and TRBJ1-1; 7 nucleotides match TRBD1. This CDR3 is built from 13 residues. V lost 4 bases and J lost 6; bases outside the gene matches: 5. The CDR3 loop is CASSSGQDAEAFF. The CDR3 coding sequence is TGTGCCAGCAGTTCTGGACAGGACGCTGAAGCTTTCTTT.

V gene TRBV16 combines with J gene TRBJ1-1; a possible D gene is TRBD1 (5 bases). Germline CDR1 reads KGHSY; CDR2 reads FQNENV. Trimming pared 4 bases from V and 0 bases from J, leaving 12 bases between. This CDR3 is built from 15 residues. This chain's CDR3 is CASSRTPTVNTEAFF. CDR3 nucleotides: TGTGCCAGCAGCCGGACCCCGACAGTGAACACTGAAGCTTTCTTT.

The chain has TRBV5-4 and TRBJ2-7; 11 positions agree with TRBD2. CDR3 length: 16 amino acids. V dropped 4 bases and J dropped 1; count of bases not matched to a gene: 7. Germline CDR1 reads SGHNT; CDR2 reads YYREEE (reference sequence). CDR3 DNA: TGTGCCAGCAGCGCTCCGGGACTAGCGGAGTCCTACGAGCAGTACTTC. Protein sequence: CASSAPGLAESYEQYF. The full variable domain, in which reference TRBV5-4 and TRBJ2-7 provide the parts outside the CDR3, is ETGVTQSPTHLIKTRGQQVTLRCSSQSGHNTVSWYQQALGQGPQFIFQYYREEENGRGNFPPRFSGLQFPNYSSELNVNALELDDSALYLCASSAPGLAESYEQYFGPGTRLTVT.

The chain links TRBV18 to TRBJ2-7; 8 nucleotides match TRBD2. The length of the CDR3 is 17 residues. With 3 bases clipped from V and 0 bases from J, the junction kept 10 bases outside the gene matches. Germline lookup yields CDR1 KGHSH and CDR2 LQKENI. The CDR3 nucleotides are TGTGCCAGCTCACCCCTTTCGGGAGGGCAAAGCTCCTACGAGCAGTACTTC. Translated, it gives CASSPLSGGQSSYEQYF.

The chain couples TRBV9 to TRBJ2-5, with TRBD1 identical over 12 bases. The CDR3 totals 15 residues. V was pared by 4 bases and J by 5 bases, with 6 bases of the junction left unmatched. Germline V gives CDR1 SGDLS, CDR2 YYNGEE. The CDR3 loop reads CASSQRDRGPETQYF. For the CDR3, the DNA is TGTGCCAGCAGCCAGAGGGACAGGGGGCCGGAGACCCAGTACTTC.

The chain carries TRBV7-9 and TRBJ2-1; 7 bases are shared with TRBD2. Germline V gene data show CDR1 as SEHNR and CDR2 as FQNEAQ (reference sequence). Trimming took 2 bases from V and 0 from J; bases not matched to a gene: 4. CDR3 length: 16 residues. CDR3 sequence reads: CASSLMRGSSYNEQFF. CDR3 DNA: TGTGCCAGCAGCTTAATGCGGGGGAGCTCCTACAATGAGCAGTTCTTC.

The V call is TRBV10-3, the J call TRBJ2-3; TRBD2 matches 7 bases. The CDR3 spans 15 residues. The germline V gene encodes CDR1 ENHRY and CDR2 SYGVKD. Trimming removed 6 bases from V and 2 bases from J; junction bases left unmatched: 8. CDR3 amino acids: CAIRSGGGATDTQYF. The DNA for the CDR3 is TGTGCCATCAGGTCGGGGGGTGGGGCCACAGATACGCAGTATTTT.

The chain uses TRBV29-1 and TRBJ2-3; D uncertain. CDR3 length equals 12 residues. V lost 4 bases and J lost 6, with 11 bases in between. Germline V gene sequence: CDR1 SQVTM, CDR2 ANQGSEA. The CDR3 DNA follows: TGCAGCGTTGTAACAGCTGCCGATACGCAGTATTTT. Protein: CSVVTAADTQYF.

The chain joins TRBV20-1 to TRBJ2-7, with D uncertain. Trimming removed 3 bases at V and 5 bases at J, with 8 bases between. CDR3 length: 11 amino acids. CDR1 DFQATT and CDR2 SNEGSKA come from the germline V gene (reference sequence). Here the CDR3 reads CSASLVNEQYF. CDR3 nucleotide sequence: TGCAGTGCTAGCTTAGTGAACGAGCAGTACTTC.

This chain joins TRBV7-8 and TRBJ2-5, with 12 bases aligning to TRBD2. This CDR3 spans 18 amino acids. V lost 5 bases and J lost 2; bases outside the gene matches: 12. CDR1 and CDR2 from the germline V gene are SGHVS and FQNEAQ. The CDR3 sequence: CASSPFVGTSGFQETQYF. DNA of the CDR3: TGTGCCAGCAGCCCATTCGTGGGGACTAGCGGGTTTCAAGAGACCCAGTACTTC. Looking up the rest from reference TRBV7-8 and TRBJ2-5 gives the full variable domain: GAGVSQSPRYKVAKRGQDVALRCDPISGHVSLFWYQQALGQGPEFLTYFQNEAQLDKSGLPSDRFFAERPEGSVSTLKIQRTQQEDSAVYLCASSPFVGTSGFQETQYFGPGTRLLVL.

This clone was observed a handful of times. The chain joins TRBV24-1 to TRBJ2-3; maybe TRBD2 (5 bases). The germline V gene encodes CDR1 KGHDR and CDR2 SFDVKD. This CDR3 region has 13 residues. Trimming shortened V by 4 bases and J by 7 bases, and 11 bases separated the two germline ends. For the CDR3, the DNA is TGTGCCACCAGTGACCCGGGAAAAAATACGCAGTATTTT. It translates to CATSDPGKNTQYF.

This rearrangement joins TRBV30 to TRBJ1-4, with D unclear. CDR3 size: 16 residues. Germline V gene lookup returns CDR1 GTSNPN and CDR2 SVGIG (reference sequence). The germline V and J ends were trimmed by 1 base and 7 bases, with 19 bases remaining between them. As DNA, the CDR3 is TGTGCCTGGAGTGGAGGGAAGGTAGCGGGCGGTGAAAAACTGTTTTTT. This translates into CAWSGGKVAGGEKLFF.

This chain links TRBV2 with TRBJ1-4; weak D call: TRBD1 (5 bases). Germline loops: CDR1 SNHLY, CDR2 FYNNEI. This CDR3 is 16 amino acids long. V dropped 4 bases and J dropped 1 base, with 13 bases sitting between them. CDR3 sequence reads: CASSGDSPRTNEKLFF. CDR3 in DNA: TGTGCCAGCAGTGGGGACTCTCCCAGAACTAATGAAAAACTGTTTTTT.